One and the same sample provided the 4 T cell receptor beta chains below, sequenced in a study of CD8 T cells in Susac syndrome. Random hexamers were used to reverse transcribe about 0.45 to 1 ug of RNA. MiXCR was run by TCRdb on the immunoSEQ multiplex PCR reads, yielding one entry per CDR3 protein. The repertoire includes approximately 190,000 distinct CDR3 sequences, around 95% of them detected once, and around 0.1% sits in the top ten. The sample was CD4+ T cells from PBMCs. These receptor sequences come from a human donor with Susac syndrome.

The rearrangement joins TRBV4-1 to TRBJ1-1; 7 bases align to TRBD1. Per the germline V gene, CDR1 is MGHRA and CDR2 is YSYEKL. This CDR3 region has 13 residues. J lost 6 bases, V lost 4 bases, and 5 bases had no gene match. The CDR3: CASSRTGDPEAFF. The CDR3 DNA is TGCGCCAGCAGCCGTACAGGGGACCCTGAAGCTTTCTTT.

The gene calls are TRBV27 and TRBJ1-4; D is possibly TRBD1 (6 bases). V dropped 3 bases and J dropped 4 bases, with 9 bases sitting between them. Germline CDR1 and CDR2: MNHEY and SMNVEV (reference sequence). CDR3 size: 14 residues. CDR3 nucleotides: TGTGCCAGCAGTTTCGCAGGGGTTAATGAAAAACTGTTTTTT. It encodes CASSFAGVNEKLFF.

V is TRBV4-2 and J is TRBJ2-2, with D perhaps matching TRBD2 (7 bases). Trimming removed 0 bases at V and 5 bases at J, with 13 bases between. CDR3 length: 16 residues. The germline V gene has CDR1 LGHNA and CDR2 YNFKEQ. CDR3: CASSQEGGGGTGELFF. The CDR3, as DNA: TGTGCCAGCAGCCAAGAAGGCGGGGGCGGGACCGGGGAGCTGTTTTTT.

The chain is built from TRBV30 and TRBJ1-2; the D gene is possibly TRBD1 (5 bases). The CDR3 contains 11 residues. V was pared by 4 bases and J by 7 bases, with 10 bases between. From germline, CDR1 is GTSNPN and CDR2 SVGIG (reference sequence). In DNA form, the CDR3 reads TGTGCCTGGAACTCGGGGCCTGGCTACACCTTC. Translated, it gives CAWNSGPGYTF. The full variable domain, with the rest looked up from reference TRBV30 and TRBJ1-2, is SQTIHQWPATLVQPVGSPLSLECTVEGTSNPNLYWYRQAAGRGLQLLFYSVGIGQISSEVPQNLSASRPQDRQFILSSKKLLLSDSGFYLCAWNSGPGYTFGSGTRLTVV.